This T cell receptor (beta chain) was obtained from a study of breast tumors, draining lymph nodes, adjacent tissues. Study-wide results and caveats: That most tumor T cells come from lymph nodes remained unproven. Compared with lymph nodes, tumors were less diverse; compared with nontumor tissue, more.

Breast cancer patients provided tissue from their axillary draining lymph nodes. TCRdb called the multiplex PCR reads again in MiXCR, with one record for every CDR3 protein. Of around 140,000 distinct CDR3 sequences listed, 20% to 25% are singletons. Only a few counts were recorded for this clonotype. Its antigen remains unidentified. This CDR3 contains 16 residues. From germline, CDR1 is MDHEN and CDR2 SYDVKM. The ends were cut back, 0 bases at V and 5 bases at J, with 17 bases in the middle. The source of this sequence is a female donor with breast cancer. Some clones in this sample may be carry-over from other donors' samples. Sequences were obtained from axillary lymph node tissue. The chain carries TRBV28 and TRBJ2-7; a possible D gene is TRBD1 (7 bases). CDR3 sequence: CASSLWRQGGMNEQYF. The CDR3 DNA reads TGTGCCAGCAGTTTATGGAGACAGGGAGGTATGAACGAGCAGTACTTC.